Given below is one TCR beta chain in context. Its specificity is unknown. The entry originates in a study of blood T cells in healthy people across ages. Overall study findings and caveats: In these data, TCR beta diversity tracked strongly with naive T cell percentage.

It was with a sample-barcoded 5' primer and a J-beta primer mix that a second PCR of about 6 to 11 cycles was run. Template switching added a 12-random-nucleotide identifier to every cDNA molecule. TCRdb ran MiXCR on the 5' RACE reads and lists one entry per CDR3 protein. The sample gives about a million distinct CDR3 sequences, approximately 50% of which show up once; 20% to 25% is in the top ten. Trimming cost V 3 bases and J 9 bases; bases outside gene matches: 2. Germline CDR1 is DFQATT and CDR2 is SNEGSKA (reference sequence). This CDR3 spans 12 amino acids. The study drew donors from healthy Caucasian individuals in Russia aged about 6 to 95.

Sequences were obtained from blood. V usage is TRBV20-1 and J usage is TRBJ2-1, with 10 bases fitting TRBD2. The receptor comes from a woman in her fifties or sixties in good health. In nucleotides, the CDR3 is TGCAGTGCTAGCCTAGCGGGAGCTGAGCAGTTCTTC. Translating it yields CSASLAGAEQFF.